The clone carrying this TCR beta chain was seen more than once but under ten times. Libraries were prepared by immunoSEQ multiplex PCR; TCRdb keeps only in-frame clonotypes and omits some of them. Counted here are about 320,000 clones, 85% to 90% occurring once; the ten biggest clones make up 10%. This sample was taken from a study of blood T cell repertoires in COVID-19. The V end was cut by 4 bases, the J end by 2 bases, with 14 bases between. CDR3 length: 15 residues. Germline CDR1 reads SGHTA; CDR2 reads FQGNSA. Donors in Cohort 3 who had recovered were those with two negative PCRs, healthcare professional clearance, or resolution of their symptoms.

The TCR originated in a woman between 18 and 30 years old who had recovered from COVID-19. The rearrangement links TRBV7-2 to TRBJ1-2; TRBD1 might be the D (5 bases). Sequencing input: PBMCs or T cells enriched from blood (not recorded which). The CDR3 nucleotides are TGTGCCAGCAGCTATACCGGGGGAGAAAACTATGGCTACACCTTC. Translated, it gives CASSYTGGENYGYTF.